The 26 T cell receptor beta chains in this list originate from one sample, sequenced in a study of beta chain features in type 1 diabetes. Reverse transcription of all isolated RNA meant that expressed TCRB transcripts were sequenced. Here immunoSEQ multiplex PCR was the method, and the copy in TCRdb shows in-frame clones only, minus some. The table shows under 300,000 clones, with 25% to 30% occurring only once. The specimen sequenced was central memory CD4+ T cells from blood. The receptors stem from a young man in good health.

The chain links TRBV28 to TRBJ1-1; D gene uncertain. The germline gives CDR1 MDHEN, CDR2 SYDVKM. The CDR3 contains 12 residues. V lost 11 bases and J lost 0, with 10 bases in between. The chain's CDR3 is CASRFMNTEAFF. The CDR3 region has the DNA TGTGCCTCTCGATTTATGAACACTGAAGCTTTCTTT.

Ten or more counts support this clone. The gene calls are TRBV18 and TRBJ2-1, with a weak D call TRBD2 (5 bases). The CDR3 has 15 residues. Germline loops: CDR1 KGHSH, CDR2 LQKENI. V lost 0 bases to trimming and J lost 4 bases, with 10 bases between them. The CDR3, as DNA: TGTGCCAGCTCACCACCTTCCCCGGGGTACAATGAGCAGTTCTTC. It yields the protein CASSPPSPGYNEQFF.

This clone was seen more than once but under ten times. The chain uses TRBV2 and TRBJ2-1; the D gene is possibly TRBD1 (5 bases). The CDR3 sequence is 12 residues long. V gave up 3 bases and J gave up 6 bases, with 6 bases separating them. CDR1 SNHLY and CDR2 FYNNEI come from the germline V gene. In nucleotides, the CDR3 is TGTGCCAGCAGTGACCAGGGCAATGAGCAGTTCTTC. Translating gives CASSDQGNEQFF.

J is TRBJ2-7 and V is TRBV5-1, with TRBD2 identical over 7 bases. This CDR3 has 13 residues. CDR1 SGHRS and CDR2 YFSETQ come from the germline V gene. Losses at the gene ends were 2 bases for V and 5 bases for J; bases not matched to a gene: 4. CDR3 amino acids: CASSLRLADEQYF. CDR3 nucleotide sequence: TGCGCCAGCAGCTTAAGACTAGCAGACGAGCAGTACTTC. Complete variable domain (other parts from reference TRBV5-1 and TRBJ2-7): KAGVTQTPRYLIKTRGQQVTLSCSPISGHRSVSWYQQTPGQGLQFLFEYFSETQRNKGNFPGRFSGRQFSNSRSEMNVSTLELGDSALYLCASSLRLADEQYFGPGTRLTVT.

This clone was detected once. This chain connects TRBV27 to TRBJ2-7; D uncertain. Germline V gene sequence: CDR1 MNHEY, CDR2 SMNVEV (reference sequence). V was pared by 7 bases and J by 5 bases, with 15 bases between. The CDR3 length is 13 residues. The CDR3 spells CASKGRDSDEQYF. CDR3 bases: TGTGCCAGCAAAGGTAGGGATTCCGACGAGCAGTACTTC.

This clone has more than one count but fewer than ten. The rearrangement uses TRBV5-1 and TRBJ2-1; D not resolved. Germline values: CDR1 SGHRS, CDR2 YFSETQ. The CDR3 extends over 13 amino acids. V shed 0 bases and J shed 10 bases, with 11 bases lying between them. DNA of the CDR3: TGCGCCAGCAGCTTGGGGGTCGCCCCCGAGCAGTTCTTC. Protein sequence: CASSLGVAPEQFF.

Of note for this clone: This clone may be a read error of a much larger clone one base away. V and J are TRBV5-4 and TRBJ2-7; D remains ambiguous. The ends were cut back, 4 bases at V and 0 bases at J, with 5 bases in the middle. The CDR3 totals 12 residues. Germline values: CDR1 SGHNT, CDR2 YYREEE (reference sequence). DNA for the CDR3: TGTGCCAGCAGCCCTAGCTCCTACGAGCAGTACTTC. Encoded protein: CASSPSSYEQYF.

The table lists this clone with a few counts. The chain uses TRBV30 and TRBJ2-5, with 7 bases fitting TRBD2. Germline lookup yields CDR1 GTSNPN and CDR2 SVGIG (reference sequence). With V trimmed by 5 bases and J by 4 bases, 7 bases remained unmatched. CDR3 length equals 13 residues. CDR3 amino acids: CAWEAGPLETQYF. The DNA of the CDR3 is TGTGCCTGGGAAGCGGGGCCCCTAGAGACCCAGTACTTC.

This chain uses TRBV7-8 with TRBJ2-1, with D maybe TRBD2 (5 bases). Deletions cut 1 base from V and 5 bases from J, with 12 bases between. Germline V gene lookup returns CDR1 SGHVS and CDR2 FQNEAQ. This CDR3 region has 15 residues. The CDR3 region is CASSLVGGPDNEQFF. CDR3 bases: TGTGCCAGCAGCTTAGTCGGCGGGCCAGACAATGAGCAGTTCTTC.

The chain links TRBV29-1 to TRBJ2-5, with D perhaps being TRBD1 or TRBD2 (5 bases each). TRBJ2-7 matches the DNA end more closely, so the J call is doubtful. The CDR3 spans 17 residues. CDR1 and CDR2 (germline): SQVTM, ANQGSEA. The CDR3 nucleotides are TGCAGCGTCTCCGGGTTAGAGGGGTTTAGTCAATCTTACGAGCAGTACTTC. It translates to CSVSGLEGFSQSYEQYF.

The table lists this clone with many counts. The chain combines TRBV18 with TRBJ2-7; D ambiguous. Deletions cut 5 bases from V and 3 bases from J, with 14 bases between. The CDR3 covers 14 residues. Germline loops: CDR1 KGHSH, CDR2 LQKENI. CDR3 protein: CASSYRSGGYEQYF. CDR3 in DNA: TGTGCCAGCTCATATCGGTCAGGTGGCTACGAGCAGTACTTC.

J is TRBJ2-3 and V is TRBV5-1; unclear D gene. Trimming left V 0 bases short and J 5 bases short, with 7 bases between. Germline loops: CDR1 SGHRS, CDR2 YFSETQ. This CDR3 has 13 amino acids. CDR3 sequence reads: CASSLETIDTQYF. The CDR3, as DNA: TGCGCCAGCAGCTTGGAAACTATAGATACGCAGTATTTT.

Worth noting for this clone: Additional DNA sequences in this sample encode the identical CDR3. The chain links TRBV18 to TRBJ2-1, with 9 bases that match TRBD2. The V and J ends lost 1 base and 4 bases, in that order; junction bases with no gene match: 2. CDR1 and CDR2 (germline): KGHSH, LQKENI. The CDR3 has 15 residues. CDR3 sequence: CASSPLAGEYNEQFF. In DNA, the CDR3 is TGTGCCAGCTCACCACTAGCGGGGGAGTACAATGAGCAGTTCTTC.

In its sample, this clone was seen a few times. This rearrangement joins TRBV2 to TRBJ1-1, with TRBD1 matching 9 bases. Per germline, CDR1 SNHLY and CDR2 FYNNEI. V lost 5 bases to trimming and J lost 1 base; unmatched junction nucleotides: 2. The CDR3 has 14 residues. The CDR3 region has the DNA TGTGCCAGCAGTCGACAGGGGGGGAACACTGAAGCTTTCTTT. Protein sequence: CASSRQGGNTEAFF.

For the CDR3, the DNA is TGTGCCAGCTCACCACCGAGCGGGACCCGATTCTCTGGGGCCAACGTCCTGACTTTC. This sequence encodes CASSPPSGTRFSGANVLTF. The chain is built from TRBV18 and TRBJ2-6; 7 bases are a match to TRBD2. V gave up 0 bases and J gave up 0 bases; unmatched junction bases: 8. This CDR3 comprises 19 residues. CDR1 is KGHSH, CDR2 LQKENI, per germline.

This chain joins TRBV10-3 and TRBJ2-2; D is perhaps TRBD2 (5 bases). CDR3 length equals 16 residues. In germline, CDR1 is ENHRY, CDR2 SYGVKD. The V and J ends lost 5 bases and 0 bases respectively, with 13 bases between them. CDR3 region: CAISRGVVANTGELFF. The CDR3 DNA reads as TGTGCCATCAGTCGGGGAGTGGTTGCGAACACCGGGGAGCTGTTTTTT.

This clone appeared once. This rearrangement joins TRBV9 to TRBJ2-1; no definite D call. The V gene lost 3 bases and the J gene lost 7 bases, with 14 bases spanning the gap. From germline, CDR1 is SGDLS and CDR2 YYNGEE. The CDR3 loop spans 14 amino acids. The CDR3 DNA sequence: TGTGCCAGCAGCGGACGAGGATCCGATAATGAGCAGTTCTTC. Translation: CASSGRGSDNEQFF.

This chain joins TRBV7-2 and TRBJ2-2; D is unresolved. The CDR3 extends over 15 amino acids. Trimming pared 4 bases from V and 7 bases from J, leaving 16 bases between. Germline CDR1 reads SGHTA; CDR2 reads FQGNSA. CDR3 DNA: TGTGCCAGCAGCTCGTCTAGAAGGACGGGCGGGGAGCTGTTTTTT. Translation: CASSSSRRTGGELFF.

The chain employs TRBV27 and TRBJ2-7; TRBD1 matches at 7 bases. Germline CDR1 and CDR2: MNHEY and SMNVEV (reference sequence). V lost 10 bases and J lost 3; bases outside the gene matches: 9. This CDR3 region has 13 residues. This CDR3 is CATQATGFYEQYF. CDR3 sequence (DNA): TGTGCCACCCAAGCGACAGGGTTCTACGAGCAGTACTTC.

The genes are TRBV2 and TRBJ1-1; D is ambiguous. The CDR3 totals 13 residues. V dropped 8 bases and J dropped 0 bases, with 10 bases sitting between them. Germline-derived CDR1 and CDR2 are SNHLY and FYNNEI. For the CDR3, the DNA is TGTGCCAGCTCCCTTAACGTGAACACTGAAGCTTTCTTT. Translation gives CASSLNVNTEAFF.

The rearrangement uses TRBV25-1 and TRBJ2-3, with D unclear. The CDR3 consists of 14 residues. The germline gives CDR1 MGHDK, CDR2 SYGVNS. Trimming shortened V by 6 bases and J by 2 bases, and 12 bases separated the two germline ends. The CDR3 DNA reads TGTGCCAGCAGGGGCGTCTTAACCACAGATACGCAGTATTTT. Translated: CASRGVLTTDTQYF.

The chain has TRBV5-1 and TRBJ2-3; tentative D call: TRBD1 (5 bases). Between the trimmed V and J ends, which lost 8 bases and 4 bases, there was a span of 17 bases. From germline, CDR1 is SGHRS and CDR2 YFSETQ. There are 14 residues in the CDR3. CDR3 region: CASNQGNRADTQYF. The CDR3, as DNA: TGCGCCAGTAACCAGGGAAATAGAGCAGATACGCAGTATTTT. The entire variable domain, with the rest obtained from reference TRBV5-1 and TRBJ2-3, is as follows: KAGVTQTPRYLIKTRGQQVTLSCSPISGHRSVSWYQQTPGQGLQFLFEYFSETQRNKGNFPGRFSGRQFSNSRSEMNVSTLELGDSALYLCASNQGNRADTQYFGPGTRLTVL.

This clone was seen a few times. The chain links TRBV2 to TRBJ1-1; D call uncertain. The V end lost 6 bases, the J end lost 3 bases, and 11 bases lay between the germline ends. The V gene's germline CDR1 is SNHLY and CDR2 FYNNEI. The CDR3 is 13 amino acids. This CDR3 reads CASSLGRDTEAFF. CDR3 coding DNA: TGTGCCAGCAGCCTCGGTAGGGACACTGAAGCTTTCTTT. Using reference TRBV2 and TRBJ1-1 for the parts outside the CDR3, the full variable domain is EPEVTQTPSHQVTQMGQEVILRCVPISNHLYFYWYRQILGQKVEFLVSFYNNEISEKSEIFDDQFSVERPDGSNFTLKIRSTKLEDSAMYFCASSLGRDTEAFFGQGTRLTVV.

In regard to this clone: The sample contains more than one DNA sequence encoding this CDR3. This chain links TRBV5-1 with TRBJ2-1; D is unclear. This CDR3 comprises 12 residues. The germline V and J ends were trimmed by 0 bases and 6 bases, with 4 bases remaining between them. The V gene's germline CDR1 is SGHRS and CDR2 YFSETQ. The CDR3 protein is CASSLEVNEQFF. CDR3 nucleotide sequence: TGCGCCAGCAGCTTGGAAGTCAATGAGCAGTTCTTC.

CDR3 protein: CASSSRLQGQETQYF. The CDR3 DNA sequence: TGTGCCAGCAGCTCACGGTTACAGGGGCAGGAGACCCAGTACTTC. This chain joins TRBV5-4 and TRBJ2-5; TRBD1 agrees at 7 bases. Germline CDR1 and CDR2: SGHNT and YYREEE (reference sequence). This CDR3 has 15 residues. V lost 3 bases, J lost 5 bases, and 10 bases stayed unmatched.

The V and J genes are TRBV10-2 and TRBJ2-1, with 8 bases lining up with TRBD2. Germline CDR1 and CDR2: WSHSY and SAAADI. The CDR3 runs to 15 residues. J lost 6 bases, V lost 3 bases, and 7 bases had no gene match. CDR3 residues: CASSDKSGSGNEQFF. DNA for the CDR3: TGCGCCAGCAGTGATAAAAGCGGGAGTGGCAATGAGCAGTTCTTC.